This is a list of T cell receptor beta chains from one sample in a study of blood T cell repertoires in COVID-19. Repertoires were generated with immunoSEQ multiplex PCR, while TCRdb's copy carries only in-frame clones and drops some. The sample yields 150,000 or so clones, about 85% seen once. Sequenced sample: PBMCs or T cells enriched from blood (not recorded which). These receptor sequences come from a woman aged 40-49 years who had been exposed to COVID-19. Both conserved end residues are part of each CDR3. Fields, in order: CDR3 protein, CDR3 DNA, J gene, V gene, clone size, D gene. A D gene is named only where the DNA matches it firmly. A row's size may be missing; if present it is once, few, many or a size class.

CDR3: CASGQGAKNSPLHF
DNA: TGCGCCAGCGGACAGGGGGCGAAGAATTCACCCCTCCACTTT
J: TRBJ1-6
V: TRBV23-1
size: once
D: TRBD1

CDR3: CASSTTGLGQPQHF
DNA: TGTGCCAGTAGTACTACAGGGTTGGGTCAGCCCCAGCATTTT
J: TRBJ1-5
V: TRBV19
size: -
D: -

CDR3: CASSVFRGAFLGQYF
DNA: TGTGCCAGCAGCGTATTTCGGGGGGCGTTTTTAGGGCAGTACTTC
J: TRBJ2-7
V: TRBV9
size: once
D: -

CDR3: CASSLLPGGPDEQYF
DNA: TGTGCCAGCAGCTTATTACCGGGAGGGCCGGACGAGCAGTACTTC
J: TRBJ2-7
V: TRBV7-9
size: few
D: TRBD2

CDR3: CASSPTGTGFSYEQYF
DNA: TGTGCCAGCTCACCAACCGGGACAGGGTTTAGCTACGAGCAGTACTTC
J: TRBJ2-7
V: TRBV18
size: once
D: TRBD1

CDR3: CASSPIALEQYF
DNA: TGTGCCAGCAGCCCGATAGCTTTGGAGCAGTACTTC
J: TRBJ2-7
V: TRBV6-2/TRBV6-3
size: -
D: -

CDR3: CASSYTKMNTEAFF
DNA: TGCGCCAGCAGCTACACGAAGATGAACACTGAAGCTTTCTTT
J: TRBJ1-1
V: TRBV5-1
size: -
D: -

CDR3: CASNPQGSGNTIYF
DNA: TGTGCCAGTAACCCCCAGGGGTCTGGAAACACCATATATTTT
J: TRBJ1-3
V: TRBV19
size: -
D: -

CDR3: CSVGGGLAAYNEQFF
DNA: TGCAGCGTTGGCGGGGGACTAGCGGCCTACAATGAGCAGTTCTTC
J: TRBJ2-1
V: TRBV29-1
size: -
D: TRBD2

CDR3: CSVEGGTGGGETQYF
DNA: TGCAGCGTTGAAGGAGGGACAGGGGGCGGTGAGACCCAGTACTTC
J: TRBJ2-5
V: TRBV29-1
size: few
D: TRBD1

CDR3: CASSLTRGINQPQHF
DNA: TGTGCCAGCAGTTTAACAAGAGGGATCAATCAGCCCCAGCATTTT
J: TRBJ1-5
V: TRBV27
size: once
D: -

CDR3: CASRLLGVSNQPQHF
DNA: TGTGCCAGCAGGTTACTGGGAGTTAGCAATCAGCCCCAGCATTTT
J: TRBJ1-5
V: TRBV27
size: -
D: -

CDR3: CAISESEAGGEFF
DNA: TGTGCCATCAGTGAGTCCGAAGCAGGGGGTGAGTTCTTT
J: TRBJ1-1
V: TRBV10-3
size: -
D: TRBD1

CDR3: CASRRTGGNEQPQHF
DNA: TGTGCCAGTAGGCGGACAGGGGGCAATGAACAGCCCCAGCATTTT
J: TRBJ1-5
V: TRBV19
size: -
D: TRBD1

CDR3: CASSLGEGGVRDEQYF
DNA: TGCGCCAGCAGCTTGGGGGAGGGGGGCGTTCGGGACGAGCAGTACTTC
J: TRBJ2-7
V: TRBV5-1
size: -
D: -

CDR3: CASSSQPGGANEQFF
DNA: TGCGCCAGCAGCTCCCAACCGGGAGGGGCCAATGAGCAGTTCTTC
J: TRBJ2-1
V: TRBV5-1
size: -
D: TRBD2

CDR3: CASAGTSDYEQYF
DNA: TGTGCTAGTGCCGGGACTAGCGACTACGAGCAGTACTTC
J: TRBJ2-7
V: TRBV12-5
size: once
D: TRBD2

CDR3: CASSPKHETEAFF
DNA: TGTGCCAGCTCACCAAAACACGAAACTGAAGCTTTCTTT
J: TRBJ1-1
V: TRBV18
size: once
D: -

CDR3: CATSRDHRVLGQPQHF
DNA: TGTGCCACCAGCAGGGACCACAGGGTATTGGGCCAGCCCCAGCATTTT
J: TRBJ1-5
V: TRBV15
size: -
D: -

CDR3: CASSRTGDGNTEAFF
DNA: TGTGCCAGCAGTCGGACAGGGGATGGGAACACTGAAGCTTTCTTT
J: TRBJ1-1
V: TRBV6-5
size: -
D: TRBD1

CDR3: CSASPLAGNYNEQFF
DNA: TGCAGTGCTAGTCCTCTAGCGGGTAACTACAATGAGCAGTTCTTC
J: TRBJ2-1
V: TRBV20-1
size: -
D: TRBD2

CDR3: CASTGGLSSYNEQFF
DNA: TGTGCCAGCACGGGGGGTCTTAGCTCCTACAATGAGCAGTTCTTC
J: TRBJ2-1
V: TRBV27
size: -
D: TRBD2

CDR3: CSVEERGGRGETQYF
DNA: TGCAGCGTTGAAGAACGGGGCGGGAGGGGAGAGACCCAGTACTTC
J: TRBJ2-5
V: TRBV29-1
size: once
D: TRBD2

CDR3: CASSQGLTGAEQFF
DNA: TGCGCCAGCAGCCAAGGATTAACAGGGGCTGAGCAGTTCTTC
J: TRBJ2-1
V: TRBV4-1
size: once
D: TRBD1

CDR3: CASSFDYGGVVKRTEAFF
DNA: TGTGCCAGCAGCTTTGATTATGGCGGTGTTGTTAAGAGGACTGAAGCTTTCTTT
J: TRBJ1-1
V: TRBV13
size: once
D: -

CDR3: CASSYIRGQGRTGELFF
DNA: TGTGCCAGCAGTTACATACGGGGACAGGGACGCACCGGGGAGCTGTTTTTT
J: TRBJ2-2
V: TRBV6-2/TRBV6-3
size: few
D: TRBD1

CDR3: CSVTGVGTDTQYF
DNA: TGCAGCGTGACAGGGGTCGGCACAGATACGCAGTATTTT
J: TRBJ2-3
V: TRBV29-1
size: once
D: TRBD1

CDR3: CASSFRSGGTYEQYF
DNA: TGTGCCAGCAGTTTTCGTTCAGGGGGCACCTACGAGCAGTACTTC
J: TRBJ2-7
V: TRBV27
size: -
D: TRBD1

CDR3: CASFPGGGGTEAFF
DNA: TGTGCCAGCTTTCCAGGGGGAGGTGGCACTGAAGCTTTCTTT
J: TRBJ1-1
V: TRBV28
size: once
D: TRBD1

CDR3: CASSLVSGYEQYF
DNA: TGTGCCAGCAGCTTGGTTTCGGGCTACGAGCAGTACTTC
J: TRBJ2-7
V: TRBV5-6
size: -
D: -

CDR3: CASSVAGQGYTF
DNA: TGTGCCAGCAGCGTAGCTGGACAAGGCTACACCTTC
J: TRBJ1-2
V: TRBV9
size: -
D: -

CDR3: CASSEDRFGYTF
DNA: TGTGCCAGCAGCGAAGACAGGTTTGGCTACACCTTC
J: TRBJ1-2
V: TRBV9
size: once
D: -

CDR3: CASSLAGGEYEQYF
DNA: TGCGCCAGCAGCTTGGCGGGGGGGGAGTACGAGCAGTACTTC
J: TRBJ2-7
V: TRBV5-1
size: -
D: TRBD2

CDR3: CASSLASGLEAFF
DNA: TGTGCCAGCAGCTTAGCGTCAGGTCTTGAAGCTTTCTTT
J: TRBJ1-1
V: TRBV7-2
size: -
D: -

CDR3: CASSQAPQGAKVDEQFF
DNA: TGCGCCAGCAGCCAAGCCCCTCAGGGGGCGAAGGTAGATGAGCAGTTCTTC
J: TRBJ2-1
V: TRBV4-1
size: -
D: TRBD1

CDR3: CSASSGANVLTF
DNA: TGCAGTGCTAGTTCGGGGGCCAACGTCCTGACTTTC
J: TRBJ2-6
V: TRBV20-1
size: -
D: -

CDR3: CASSFRQDSYGYTF
DNA: TGCGCCAGCAGCTTCAGACAGGACTCCTATGGCTACACCTTC
J: TRBJ1-2
V: TRBV5-1
size: -
D: -

CDR3: CASSLERYNAEAFF
DNA: TGTGCCAGCAGCTTGGAACGCTATAACGCTGAAGCTTTCTTT
J: TRBJ1-1
V: TRBV5-4
size: -
D: -

CDR3: CASSFGTDTYEQYF
DNA: TGTGCCAGCAGTTTCGGGACAGATACCTACGAGCAGTACTTC
J: TRBJ2-7
V: TRBV28
size: -
D: TRBD1

CDR3: CASTSGTGGLPQHF
DNA: TGTGCCAGCACCTCTGGGACAGGGGGCCTGCCCCAGCATTTT
J: TRBJ1-5
V: TRBV27
size: -
D: TRBD1

CDR3: CASSLYQQDLYGYTF
DNA: TGTGCCAGCAGCCTCTATCAACAGGACCTCTATGGCTACACCTTC
J: TRBJ1-2
V: TRBV5-6
size: -
D: -

CDR3: CASSPGVRAGNTIYF
DNA: TGTGCCAGCAGCCCAGGGGTAAGGGCTGGAAACACCATATATTTT
J: TRBJ1-3
V: TRBV5-5
size: -
D: -

CDR3: CASSPRGGSNEKLFF
DNA: TGTGCCAGCAGCCCCCGGGGAGGGTCAAATGAAAAACTGTTTTTT
J: TRBJ1-4
V: TRBV3-1/TRBV3-2
size: -
D: -

CDR3: CASRGSGTGEGYTF
DNA: TGTGCCAGCCGTGGGTCCGGGACAGGGGAAGGCTACACCTTC
J: TRBJ1-2
V: TRBV27
size: -
D: TRBD1

CDR3: CARSLQRETGELFF
DNA: TGTGCCAGGAGTCTGCAGAGGGAAACTGGGGAGCTGTTTTTT
J: TRBJ2-2
V: TRBV30
size: once
D: -

CDR3: CASSPTSGTPSQYF
DNA: TGTGCCAGCAGCCCGACTAGCGGGACCCCTTCGCAGTATTTT
J: TRBJ2-3
V: TRBV7-9
size: once
D: TRBD2

CDR3: CASTDEVTGIGETQYF
DNA: TGTGCCAGCACCGACGAGGTGACAGGGATAGGCGAGACCCAGTACTTC
J: TRBJ2-5
V: TRBV7-2
size: -
D: TRBD1

CDR3: CASSLGGSTEAFF
DNA: TGTGCCAGCAGCTTAGGAGGATCCACTGAAGCTTTCTTT
J: TRBJ1-1
V: TRBV5-6
size: -
D: -

CDR3: CASSVAGGYGYTF
DNA: TGTGCCAGCAGCGTAGCGGGAGGGTATGGCTACACCTTC
J: TRBJ1-2
V: TRBV9
size: -
D: -

CDR3: CASSERGTGNTEAFF
DNA: TGTGCCAGCAGTGAAAGGGGGACGGGGAACACTGAAGCTTTCTTT
J: TRBJ1-1
V: TRBV6-1
size: once
D: -

CDR3: CASRNRGTRGYTF
DNA: TGTGCCAGCAGGAACAGGGGAACTCGGGGCTACACCTTC
J: TRBJ1-2
V: TRBV6-5
size: -
D: TRBD1

CDR3: CASLGTIYEQYF
DNA: TGTGCCAGCCTGGGGACAATATACGAGCAGTACTTC
J: TRBJ2-7
V: TRBV2
size: -
D: -

CDR3: CASSRSGTGDVYGEKLFF
DNA: TGTGCCAGCAGCCGATCCGGGACAGGGGACGTTTATGGTGAAAAACTGTTTTTT
J: TRBJ1-4
V: TRBV5-8
size: -
D: TRBD1